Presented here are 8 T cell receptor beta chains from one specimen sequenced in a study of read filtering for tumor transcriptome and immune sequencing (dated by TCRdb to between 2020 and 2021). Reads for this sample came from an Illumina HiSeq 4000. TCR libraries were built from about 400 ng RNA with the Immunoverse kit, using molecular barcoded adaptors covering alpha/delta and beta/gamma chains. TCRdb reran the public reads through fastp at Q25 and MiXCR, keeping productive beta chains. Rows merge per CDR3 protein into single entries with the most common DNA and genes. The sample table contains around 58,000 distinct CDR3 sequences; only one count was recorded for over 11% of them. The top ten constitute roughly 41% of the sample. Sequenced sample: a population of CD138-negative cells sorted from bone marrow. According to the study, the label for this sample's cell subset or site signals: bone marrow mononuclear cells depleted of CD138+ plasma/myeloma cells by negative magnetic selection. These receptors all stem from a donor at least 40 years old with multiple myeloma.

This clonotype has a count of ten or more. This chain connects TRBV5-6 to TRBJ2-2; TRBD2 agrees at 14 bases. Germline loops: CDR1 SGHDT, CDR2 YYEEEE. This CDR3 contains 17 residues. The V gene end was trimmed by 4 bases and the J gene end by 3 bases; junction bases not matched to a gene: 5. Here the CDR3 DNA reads TGTGCCAGCAGCGAGGGACTAGCGGGAGTTCACACCGGGGAGCTGTTTTTT. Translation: CASSEGLAGVHTGELFF.

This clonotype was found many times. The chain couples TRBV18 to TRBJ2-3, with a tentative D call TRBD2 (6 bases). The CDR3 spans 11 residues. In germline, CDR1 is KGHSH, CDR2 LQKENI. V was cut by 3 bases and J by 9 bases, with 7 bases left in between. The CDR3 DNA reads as TGTGCCAGCTCACCTGGGGGGACGCAGTATTTT. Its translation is CASSPGGTQYF.

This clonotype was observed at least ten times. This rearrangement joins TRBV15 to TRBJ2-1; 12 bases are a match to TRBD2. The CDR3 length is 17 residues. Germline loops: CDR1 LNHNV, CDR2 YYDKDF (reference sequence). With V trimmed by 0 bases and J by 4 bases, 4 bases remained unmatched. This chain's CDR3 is CATSRDGGLAGYNEQFF. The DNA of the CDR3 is TGTGCCACCAGCAGAGATGGAGGACTAGCGGGGTACAATGAGCAGTTCTTC.

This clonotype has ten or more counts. CDR3 coding DNA: TGTGCCAGCAGTTTAATCGGACAGATCAACAATGAGCAGTTCTTC. Its protein is CASSLIGQINNEQFF. The gene calls are TRBV28 and TRBJ2-1, with a weak D call TRBD1 (6 bases). V was clipped by 2 bases and J by 5 bases, with 13 bases between them. Germline CDR1 and CDR2: MDHEN and SYDVKM. The CDR3 is made up of 15 amino acids.

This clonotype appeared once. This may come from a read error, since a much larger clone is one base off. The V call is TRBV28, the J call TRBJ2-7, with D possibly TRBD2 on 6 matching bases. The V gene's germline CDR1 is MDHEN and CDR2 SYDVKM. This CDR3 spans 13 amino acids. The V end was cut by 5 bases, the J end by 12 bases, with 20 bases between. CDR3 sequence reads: CASSGPGLEPSYF. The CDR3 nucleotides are TGTGCCAGCAGTGGACCGGGACTCGAACCATCGTACTTC. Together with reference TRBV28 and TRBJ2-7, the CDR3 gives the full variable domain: DVKVTQSSRYLVKRTGEKVFLECVQDMDHENMFWYRQDPGLGLRLIYFSYDVKMKEKGDIPEGYSVSREKKERFSLILESASTNQTSMYLCASSGPGLEPSYFGPGTRLTVT.

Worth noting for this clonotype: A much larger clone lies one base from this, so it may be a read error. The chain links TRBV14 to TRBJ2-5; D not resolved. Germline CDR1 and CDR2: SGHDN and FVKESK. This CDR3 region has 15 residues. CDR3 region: CDSSQATHPQETQYF. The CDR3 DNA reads TGTGACAGCAGCCAAGCGACACACCCCCAAGAGACCCAGTACTTC.

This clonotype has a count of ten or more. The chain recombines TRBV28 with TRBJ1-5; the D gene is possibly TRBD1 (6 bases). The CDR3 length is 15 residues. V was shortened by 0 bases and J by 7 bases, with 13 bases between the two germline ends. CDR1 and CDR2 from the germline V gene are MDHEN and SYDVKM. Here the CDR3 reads CASSLWTQGIQPQHF. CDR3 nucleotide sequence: TGTGCCAGCAGTTTATGGACCCAGGGGATCCAGCCCCAGCATTTT.

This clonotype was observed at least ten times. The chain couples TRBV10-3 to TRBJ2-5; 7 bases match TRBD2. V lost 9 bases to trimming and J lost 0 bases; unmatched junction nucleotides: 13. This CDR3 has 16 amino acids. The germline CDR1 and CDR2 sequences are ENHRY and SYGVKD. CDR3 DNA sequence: TGTGCCATTAGGGGTGGCGGGAGCCCTTACCAAGAGACCCAGTACTTC. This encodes CAIRGGGSPYQETQYF.